This TCR beta chain stems from a study of blood T cell repertoires in COVID-19. TCRdb keeps only in-frame clones here, not all; method: immunoSEQ multiplex PCR. The sample includes around 190,000 clones, 82% of them seen just once. V lost 6 bases and J 8 bases, leaving 13 bases between the germline ends. The CDR3 length is 13 residues. Germline V CDR1 and CDR2: MDHEN, SYDVKM. The sample taken for sequencing was peripheral blood. The chain employs TRBV28 and TRBJ1-4; D call uncertain. The TCR sequence derives from a woman aged 55-70 years with COVID-19, enrolled during active disease. The CDR3 protein is CASSSLGEEKLFF. DNA of the CDR3: TGTGCCAGCAGCTCCCTAGGCGAGGAAAAACTGTTTTTT.